The rows below give T cell receptor beta chains drawn from one sample of a study of blood T cell repertoires in COVID-19. Only in-frame clones appear in the TCRdb table, and some are missing; sequencing was by immunoSEQ multiplex PCR. The sample contains 150,000 to 200,000 clones, about 88% of which appear only once. What was sequenced was peripheral blood. Receptors were obtained from a man aged 35-49 years with active or convalescent COVID-19. The CDR3 runs from the conserved cysteine through the conserved F or W. The order of the fields is clone size, J gene, V gene, D gene, CDR3 protein, CDR3 DNA. A D gene is named only where the DNA matches it firmly. Size values are once, few and many counts, or a class for expanded clones, and some rows have none.

NA,TRBJ2-5,TRBV9,TRBD2,CASSVGTSGRETQYF,TGTGCCAGCAGCGTAGGGACTAGCGGTCGGGAGACCCAGTACTTC
once,TRBJ1-1,TRBV7-9,NA,CASSLRTGENTEAFF,TGTGCCAGCAGCTTGCGGACGGGGGAGAACACTGAAGCTTTCTTT
NA,TRBJ2-3,TRBV30,TRBD1,CAWSPGQGKDTQYF,TGTGCCTGGAGTCCGGGACAGGGGAAAGATACGCAGTATTTT
NA,TRBJ1-6,TRBV27,NA,CASSLSSKGHGAPLHF,TGTGCCAGCAGTTTATCCTCAAAGGGACATGGGGCACCCCTCCACTTT
NA,TRBJ2-1,TRBV4-2,TRBD2,CASSQASGGIYNEQFF,TGTGCCAGCAGCCAAGCTAGCGGGGGCATCTACAATGAGCAGTTCTTC
NA,TRBJ2-3,TRBV12-3/TRBV12-4,NA,CASSLLADTQYF,TGTGCCAGCAGTTTACTAGCAGATACGCAGTATTTT
NA,TRBJ2-1,TRBV5-4,TRBD1,CASSFRLGQGANEQFF,TGTGCCAGCAGCTTTAGGCTGGGACAGGGGGCAAATGAGCAGTTCTTC
NA,TRBJ1-1,TRBV12-5,NA,CASGLARGGGTEAFF,TGTGCTAGTGGTTTGGCGAGGGGGGGAGGCACTGAAGCTTTCTTT
few,TRBJ2-5,TRBV7-2,TRBD2,CASRLAGTQETQYF,TGTGCCAGCAGGCTAGCGGGGACCCAAGAGACCCAGTACTTC
NA,TRBJ2-7,TRBV5-5,NA,CASSLTLDNSYEQYF,TGTGCCAGCAGCTTAACTCTGGACAACTCCTACGAGCAGTACTTC
NA,TRBJ2-7,TRBV2,TRBD1,CASKGQGYEQYF,TGTGCCAGCAAGGGACAGGGCTACGAGCAGTACTTC
NA,TRBJ1-6,TRBV12-3/TRBV12-4,NA,CASSFGQNSPLHF,TGTGCCAGCAGTTTCGGACAGAATTCACCCCTCCACTTT
NA,TRBJ1-5,TRBV4-1,TRBD1,CASSQTGTGLTSQHF,TGCGCCAGCAGCCAAACCGGGACAGGGCTAACTTCCCAGCATTTT
NA,TRBJ2-5,TRBV7-2,NA,CASSLSREETQYF,TGTGCCAGCAGCTTAAGTAGGGAGGAGACCCAGTACTTC
NA,TRBJ1-1,TRBV6-5,TRBD1,CASCRGPNTEAFF,TGTGCCAGTTGTAGGGGGCCGAACACTGAAGCTTTCTTT
NA,TRBJ1-5,TRBV11-2,NA,CASSLDWGVGQPQHF,TGTGCCAGCAGCTTAGATTGGGGGGTGGGGCAGCCCCAGCATTTT
few,TRBJ2-7,TRBV6-5,NA,CAGGTPYEQYF,TGTGCCGGCGGGACCCCCTACGAGCAGTACTTC
NA,TRBJ1-5,TRBV7-8,NA,CASSLALADNQPQHF,TGTGCCAGCAGCTTAGCGTTGGCAGACAATCAGCCCCAGCATTTT
NA,TRBJ2-7,TRBV19,TRBD1,CASSTTTGGHYEQYF,TGTGCCAGTAGTACAACGACAGGGGGGCACTACGAGCAGTACTTC
NA,TRBJ2-7,TRBV1,NA,CTSSQVIYHRVGEQYF,TGCACCAGCAGCCAAGTTATATATCACAGGGTCGGCGAGCAGTACTTC
NA,TRBJ2-3,TRBV4-2,TRBD2,CASSTTAGSTDTQYF,TGTGCCAGCAGCACCACAGCGGGGAGCACAGATACGCAGTATTTT
NA,TRBJ2-1,TRBV5-1,NA,CASSLDFRGGGNEQFF,TGCGCCAGCAGCTTGGATTTCAGGGGTGGTGGCAATGAGCAGTTCTTC
NA,TRBJ1-1,TRBV5-7,TRBD1,CASSVTGGYTEAFF,TGTGCCAGCAGCGTGACAGGGGGCTACACTGAAGCTTTCTTT
NA,TRBJ2-6,TRBV6-2/TRBV6-3,NA,CASSYSGANSGANVLTF,TGTGCCAGCAGTTACTCAGGGGCCAACTCTGGGGCCAACGTCCTGACTTTC
NA,TRBJ1-2,TRBV7-8,NA,CASSPRDPGVYGYTF,TGTGCCAGCAGCCCTCGGGACCCGGGGGTCTATGGCTACACCTTC
NA,TRBJ1-2,TRBV6-5,TRBD1,CASNRRTGAGGYTF,TGTGCCAGCAATAGACGGACAGGGGCAGGGGGCTACACCTTC
NA,TRBJ1-3,TRBV19,NA,CASSAYHSGNTIYF,TGTGCCAGTAGTGCCTACCACTCTGGAAACACCATATATTTT
NA,TRBJ2-4,TRBV3-1/TRBV3-2,TRBD1,CASSHGTGEDIQYF,TGTGCCAGCAGCCACGGTACAGGGGAAGACATTCAGTACTTC
NA,TRBJ1-1,TRBV6-5,NA,CASSSQNTEAFF,TGTGCCAGCAGTTCCCAGAACACTGAAGCTTTCTTT